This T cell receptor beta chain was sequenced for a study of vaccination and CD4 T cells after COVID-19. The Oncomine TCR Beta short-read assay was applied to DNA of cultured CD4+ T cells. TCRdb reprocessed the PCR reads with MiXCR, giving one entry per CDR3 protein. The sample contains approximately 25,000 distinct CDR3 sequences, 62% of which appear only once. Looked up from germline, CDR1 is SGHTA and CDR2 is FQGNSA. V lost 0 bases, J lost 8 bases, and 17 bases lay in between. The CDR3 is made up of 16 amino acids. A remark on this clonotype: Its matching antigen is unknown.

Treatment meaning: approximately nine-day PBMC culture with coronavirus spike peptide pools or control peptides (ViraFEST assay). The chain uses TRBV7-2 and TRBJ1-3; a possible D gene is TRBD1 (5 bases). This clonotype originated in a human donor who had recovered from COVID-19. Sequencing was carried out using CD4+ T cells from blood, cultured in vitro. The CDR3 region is CASSLAPGPPDDTIYF. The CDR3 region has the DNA TGTGCCAGCAGCTTAGCCCCGGGACCCCCGGACGACACCATATATTTT.